What follows describes a single T cell receptor (beta chain). Its antigen remains unidentified. The data derive from a study of T cell responses to AZD1222 COVID-19 vaccine. In the study overall: Samples with a second dose at about 4 or about 12 weeks were pooled together. Overall study findings and caveats: Repertoire collection took place solely once the T cell response had peaked.

Germline V lookup: CDR1 SGHNT, CDR2 YENEEA. The CDR3 is made up of 13 amino acids. The ends were cut back, 5 bases at V and 4 bases at J, with 9 bases in the middle. Produced via immunoSEQ multiplex PCR; TCRdb's table is partial and in-frame only. In the table there are some 150,000 clones, over 75% of which are singletons. This chain links TRBV11-3 with TRBJ2-1; D is uncertain. This TCR was sampled from an adult in good health. The starting material was peripheral blood, obtained on day 0 of AZD1222 vaccination. DNA of the CDR3: TGTGCCAGCAGCAGACGAGAATACAATGAGCAGTTCTTC. Amino acid sequence: CASSRREYNEQFF. The whole variable domain, filled in from reference TRBV11-3 and TRBJ2-1, reads EAGVVQSPRYKIIEKKQPVAFWCNPISGHNTLYWYLQNLGQGPELLIRYENEEAVDDSQLPKDRFSAERLKGVDSTLKIQPAELGDSAVYLCASSRREYNEQFFGPGTRLTVL.